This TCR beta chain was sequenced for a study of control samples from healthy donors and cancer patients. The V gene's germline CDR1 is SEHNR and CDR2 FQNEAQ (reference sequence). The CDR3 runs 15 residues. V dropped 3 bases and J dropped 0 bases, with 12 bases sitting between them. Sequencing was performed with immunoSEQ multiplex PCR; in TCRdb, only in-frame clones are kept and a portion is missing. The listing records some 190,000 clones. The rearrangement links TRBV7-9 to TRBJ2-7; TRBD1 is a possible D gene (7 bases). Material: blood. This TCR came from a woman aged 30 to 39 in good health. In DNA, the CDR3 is TGTGCCAGCAGCTTTTGGGGGGACAGCTCCTACGAGCAGTACTTC. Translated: CASSFWGDSSYEQYF.